This T cell receptor (beta chain) is from a study of T cell repertoires in cytomegalovirus infection. For the study at large: It can be stated that public TCR beta signatures indicated CMV infection as well as a matching HLA type. Study observations and caveats: Dominant in the ex vivo response were TCR beta clonotypes restricted by HLA-C and specific for CMV. Public TCR beta family frequency separated CMV-and-HLA carriers, including in an independent cohort.

This clonotype was detected many times. Its antigen is currently unknown. The CDR3 contains 15 residues. Trimming took 4 bases from V and 0 from J; bases not matched to a gene: 4. Germline CDR1 and CDR2: SGHNT and YYREEE (reference sequence). One entry per CDR3 protein, called by TCRdb with MiXCR from the reads. The sample yields about 300,000 distinct CDR3 sequences, roughly a tenth seen once. Specimen: PBMCs. The V and J genes are TRBV5-4 and TRBJ2-1; 7 bases map to TRBD2. This TCR was sampled from a human donor in good health (CMV status not recorded). Some clones in this sample may be carry-over from other donors' samples. In nucleotides, the CDR3 is TGTGCCAGCAGCGGCGAGCGGGGCTCCTACAATGAGCAGTTCTTC. Translation: CASSGERGSYNEQFF.